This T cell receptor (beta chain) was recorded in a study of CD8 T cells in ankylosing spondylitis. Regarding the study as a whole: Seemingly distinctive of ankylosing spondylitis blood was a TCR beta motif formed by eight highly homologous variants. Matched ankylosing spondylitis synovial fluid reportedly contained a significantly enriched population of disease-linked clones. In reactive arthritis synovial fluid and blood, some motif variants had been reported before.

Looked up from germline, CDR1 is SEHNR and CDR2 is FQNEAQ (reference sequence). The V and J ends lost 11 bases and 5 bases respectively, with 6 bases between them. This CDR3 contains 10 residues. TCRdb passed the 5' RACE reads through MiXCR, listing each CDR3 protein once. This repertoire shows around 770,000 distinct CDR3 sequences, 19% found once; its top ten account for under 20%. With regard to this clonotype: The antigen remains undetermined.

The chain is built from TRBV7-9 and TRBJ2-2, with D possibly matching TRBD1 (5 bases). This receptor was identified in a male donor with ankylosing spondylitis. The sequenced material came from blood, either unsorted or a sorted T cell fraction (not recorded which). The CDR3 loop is CAAGTGELFF. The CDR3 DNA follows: TGTGCCGCAGGGACCGGGGAGCTGTTTTTT.